This T cell receptor beta chain was sequenced in a study of T cell clusters in autoimmune cytopenias. As for the study in general: A median of about 54,000 TRB reads per sample yielded a median around 2,000 distinct clonotypes. Points from the study as a whole: Physiological T cell clusters of healthy donors were apparently absent in primary autoimmune cytopenia patients. TRB repertoire shifts in secondary cytopenia and chronic lymphocytic leukemia mostly reflected lymphoma, not autoimmunity.

One tube held mixed TRB-A and TRB-B primer pools for touch-down PCR. After re-calling the multiplex PCR reads, TCRdb lists one entry per CDR3 protein, DNA absent. This listing includes roughly 5,400 distinct CDR3 sequences. This CDR3 is 17 amino acids long. From germline, CDR1 is SEHNR and CDR2 FQNEAQ (reference sequence). TRB amplification used around 0.25 ug of peripheral blood genomic DNA. By frequency, this clonotype registers medium-sized. Its specificity is not known. Sequenced: peripheral blood. The chain carries TRBV7-9 and TRBJ2-1; TCRdb selects TRBD2, and the lack of DNA leaves this call unchecked. The sequence was obtained from a human donor with an autoimmune cytopenia or autoimmune hepatitis (not recorded which). CDR3 sequence reads: CASSLGGGRATYNEQFF.